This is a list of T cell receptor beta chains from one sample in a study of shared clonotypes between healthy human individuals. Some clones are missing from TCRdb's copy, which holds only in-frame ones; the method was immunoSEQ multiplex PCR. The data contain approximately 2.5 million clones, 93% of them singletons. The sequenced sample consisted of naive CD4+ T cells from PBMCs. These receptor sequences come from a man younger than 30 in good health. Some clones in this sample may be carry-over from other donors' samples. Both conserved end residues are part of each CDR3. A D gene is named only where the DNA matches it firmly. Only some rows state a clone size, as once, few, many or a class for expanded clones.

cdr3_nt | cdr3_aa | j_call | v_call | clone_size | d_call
TGTGCCAGCAGTGAAGTAACGGGGGGACGAGGCTACACCTTC | CASSEVTGGRGYTF | TRBJ1-2 | TRBV2 | . | .
TGTGCCAGCAGTTCCTACGGGACAGGGGACTATGGCTACACCTTC | CASSSYGTGDYGYTF | TRBJ1-2 | TRBV6-5 | . | TRBD1
TGTGCCAGCATTAACCCCCGGGACTATGGCTACACCTTC | CASINPRDYGYTF | TRBJ1-2 | TRBV28 | . | .
TGTGCCAGTAGTATAAATGGGGGCACAGATACGCAGTATTTT | CASSINGGTDTQYF | TRBJ2-3 | TRBV19 | . | .
TGTGCCAGCAGTGACCGGCCCGTGGGAGTTGAAAAACTGTTTTTT | CASSDRPVGVEKLFF | TRBJ1-4 | TRBV6-1 | . | .
TGTGCCAGCAGCGTGTACCATGAGCAGTTCTTC | CASSVYHEQFF | TRBJ2-1 | TRBV2 | . | .
TGTGCCAGCAGCTCGATCTCGCCGGTTGCGCCGTTCCAAGAGACCCAGTACTTC | CASSSISPVAPFQETQYF | TRBJ2-5 | TRBV7-3 | once | .
TGTGCCAGTAGTATAGGTACAGGGTGGGAGACCCAGTACTTC | CASSIGTGWETQYF | TRBJ2-5 | TRBV19 | . | .
TGTGCCAGCAGCGCCGAGACTAGCGGGAGTGCCGAGCAGTACTTC | CASSAETSGSAEQYF | TRBJ2-7 | TRBV9 | . | TRBD2
TGTGCCAGCAGTTTGACAGGGGGCGAAGATACGCAGTATTTT | CASSLTGGEDTQYF | TRBJ2-3 | TRBV27 | once | TRBD1
TGCGCCAGCAGCTTAGGGACAGGGTCTAACAATGAGCAGTTCTTC | CASSLGTGSNNEQFF | TRBJ2-1 | TRBV5-1 | once | TRBD1
TGCAGCGCCACCAGGGGGTTGGGCTATGGCTACACCTTC | CSATRGLGYGYTF | TRBJ1-2 | TRBV29-1 | . | TRBD1
TGTGCCAGCACCCCCGAGGGACTAGCGGGAGACAATGAGCAGTTCTTC | CASTPEGLAGDNEQFF | TRBJ2-1 | TRBV5-4 | . | TRBD2
TGTGCCAGCAGTGCCAGGAGTAGCAATCAGCCCCAGCATTTT | CASSARSSNQPQHF | TRBJ1-5 | TRBV6-1 | . | .
TGTGCCAGCAGTGAAGTCGGGGCCGACCGGGGCTACACCTTC | CASSEVGADRGYTF | TRBJ1-2 | TRBV6-1 | . | .
TGTGCCAGCAGCCAAGAACTCAGGGGCGAGCAGTACTTC | CASSQELRGEQYF | TRBJ2-7 | TRBV4-2 | . | .
TGTGCCAGCAGCTTAGGAGGGGGATACAATCAGCCCCAGCATTTT | CASSLGGGYNQPQHF | TRBJ1-5 | TRBV7-8 | few | .
TGTGCCAGCAGCTTGGCGCAAAACAGGGCCCAGAGCTCCTATAATTCACCCCTCCACTTT | CASSLAQNRAQSSYNSPLHF | TRBJ1-6 | TRBV5-5 | . | .
TGCAGCGTTGGCGTCCGGACTAGCGGGAGGAACACCGGGGAGCTGTTTTTT | CSVGVRTSGRNTGELFF | TRBJ2-2 | TRBV29-1 | . | TRBD2
TGTGCCAGCAGCTCCTTTTCCCTTCCGGGACAGGGTTATGGCTACACCTTC | CASSSFSLPGQGYGYTF | TRBJ1-2 | TRBV9 | . | TRBD1
TGTGCCAGCAGAGGAGGCGGTACGCAGTATTTT | CASRGGGTQYF | TRBJ2-3 | TRBV6-1 | . | .
TGTGCCAGCAGTTACAGGCCTGGAAACACCATATATTTT | CASSYRPGNTIYF | TRBJ1-3 | TRBV28 | . | .
TGCGCCAGCAGCCAGGTCATTCTACATGGGCAGTTCTTC | CASSQVILHGQFF | TRBJ2-1 | TRBV4-1 | . | .
TGTGCCAGCGGGGAGACCCAGTACTTC | CASGETQYF | TRBJ2-5 | TRBV3-1/TRBV3-2 | . | .
TGTGCCAGCAGCCCCCACAGTAGCGCAGGGATAAGGGGGAGGGCGCAGTACTTC | CASSPHSSAGIRGRAQYF | TRBJ2-7 | TRBV28 | . | .
TGCGCCAGCAGCTACCGACAGGGGATCGACGAGCAGTACTTC | CASSYRQGIDEQYF | TRBJ2-7 | TRBV5-1 | . | TRBD1
TGTGCCTGGAGTGTACTGAGCAATCAGCCCCAGCATTTT | CAWSVLSNQPQHF | TRBJ1-5 | TRBV30 | . | .
TGTGCCAGCAGCCAAGCAGGGCAGATTAATTCACCCCTCCACTTT | CASSQAGQINSPLHF | TRBJ1-6 | TRBV4-2 | . | .
TGTGCCAGCAGTTACTCGGCTAGCAGTGGGTACAATGAGCAGTTCTTC | CASSYSASSGYNEQFF | TRBJ2-1 | TRBV6-5 | . | .
TGTGCCAGCAGCGTAGTTGGCGGCCTAACGTCAATCGATGAGCAGTTCTTC | CASSVVGGLTSIDEQFF | TRBJ2-1 | TRBV9 | . | .
TGTGCCAGCAGCCCGGGGACTAGCGGGAGTGGAGAGACCCAGTACTTC | CASSPGTSGSGETQYF | TRBJ2-5 | TRBV9 | . | TRBD2
TGTGCCAGCAGCGGGACAGGCTCTGGAAACACCATATATTTT | CASSGTGSGNTIYF | TRBJ1-3 | TRBV9 | . | TRBD1
TGTGCCAGCAGGGACGGACCCATGAACACTGAAGCTTTCTTT | CASRDGPMNTEAFF | TRBJ1-1 | TRBV2 | . | .
TGTGCCAGCACCCGCGCGCCTTTGAACACTGAAGCTTTCTTT | CASTRAPLNTEAFF | TRBJ1-1 | TRBV28 | few | .
TGTGCCAGCAGCTTAGTCAGGGAGCAGTACTTC | CASSLVREQYF | TRBJ2-7 | TRBV11-2 | once | .
TGTGCCACCAGCAGAGGAGGGAGTACCAATGAGCAGTTCTTC | CATSRGGSTNEQFF | TRBJ2-1 | TRBV15 | . | .
TGTGCCTTGCTAAAATACTCCGGGACTAGCGGGAGTAAACGAACCGGGGAGCTGTTTTTT | CALLKYSGTSGSKRTGELFF | TRBJ2-2 | TRBV30 | . | TRBD2
TGCGCCAGCAGCTTGGACTACTCTGGGGCCAACGTCCTGACTTTC | CASSLDYSGANVLTF | TRBJ2-6 | TRBV5-1 | . | .
TGTGCCAGCAGTTTAGGACTAACCCTAGGGGAGCAGTACTTC | CASSLGLTLGEQYF | TRBJ2-7 | TRBV6-5 | . | .
TGTGCCAGCAGTCGCCGGGACAGGAGGGAGAACACTGAAGCTTTCTTT | CASSRRDRRENTEAFF | TRBJ1-1 | TRBV27 | . | TRBD1
TGTGCCAGCAGGGGCGAGGTCGCCTACGAGCAGTACTTC | CASRGEVAYEQYF | TRBJ2-7 | TRBV7-9 | once | .
TGTGCCAGCAGCCCCCTGGGGGGCAGGCTTGGAAACACCATATATTTT | CASSPLGGRLGNTIYF | TRBJ1-3 | TRBV11-2 | . | .
TGCGCCAGCAGCTTGGCCCGAACTTTCTCCTACGAGCAGTACTTC | CASSLARTFSYEQYF | TRBJ2-7 | TRBV5-1 | once | .
TGTGCCAGCATCGAGGAGGCGACCCATCAAGAGACCCAGTACTTC | CASIEEATHQETQYF | TRBJ2-5 | TRBV2 | . | .
TGTGCCACCAGCAGAGAGGGTAGCGGGAGATACTACGAGCAGTACTTC | CATSREGSGRYYEQYF | TRBJ2-7 | TRBV15 | . | TRBD2
TGTGCCAGCAGCTTAGCTGCACCCATGAACACTGAAGCTTTCTTT | CASSLAAPMNTEAFF | TRBJ1-1 | TRBV7-9 | . | .
TGTGCCAGCAGCTTAGTTCAGAAGAACACCGGGGAGCTGTTTTTT | CASSLVQKNTGELFF | TRBJ2-2 | TRBV5-8 | . | .
TGTGCCAGCAGCCAACGACAGGGAGTCTCAAGGGATACGCAGTATTTT | CASSQRQGVSRDTQYF | TRBJ2-3 | TRBV14 | . | TRBD1
TGTGCCAGCAGCCCCCGAACAGGCACCCGGTTTTACAATGAGCAGTTCTTC | CASSPRTGTRFYNEQFF | TRBJ2-1 | TRBV9 | . | .
TGCGCCAGCAGCACCGGCGGGGGGGGGACAGATACGCAGTATTTT | CASSTGGGGTDTQYF | TRBJ2-3 | TRBV10-1 | . | TRBD2
TGTGCCAGCGGGGTTCAGGGGGCTTACGAGCAGTACTTC | CASGVQGAYEQYF | TRBJ2-7 | TRBV6-1 | . | TRBD1
TGCAGCGTCTCTTGGCGCGGCGGGCCCCAGCATTTT | CSVSWRGGPQHF | TRBJ1-5 | TRBV29-1 | . | .
TGTGCCAGCAGTCCTAGCGGGGGATCCTACAATGAGCAGTTCTTC | CASSPSGGSYNEQFF | TRBJ2-1 | TRBV2 | . | TRBD2
TGTGCCAGCAGCTTAGCGCTAGGGGCAGGGGATGGCTACACCTTC | CASSLALGAGDGYTF | TRBJ1-2 | TRBV7-6 | . | .
TGCGCCAGCAGCTTGGCGGGGACCTTCTACGAGCAGTACTTC | CASSLAGTFYEQYF | TRBJ2-7 | TRBV5-1 | . | .
TGTGCCAGTCGACAGACGATTAACCAGCCCCAGCATTTT | CASRQTINQPQHF | TRBJ1-5 | TRBV28 | . | .
TGTGCCAGCAGTTTTAGGGGAGGGCCCCGCGGCTACACCTTC | CASSFRGGPRGYTF | TRBJ1-2 | TRBV28 | . | .
TGTGCCAGCAGCTTAGTGCCGCCACCCGGAAACACCATATATTTT | CASSLVPPPGNTIYF | TRBJ1-3 | TRBV7-2 | . | .
TGTGCCAGTTCCCCAAAGCGGGAAACAGATACGCAGTATTTT | CASSPKRETDTQYF | TRBJ2-3 | TRBV2 | . | TRBD2
TGTGCCAGCAGCTTAAGACTACAAGAGACCCAGTACTTC | CASSLRLQETQYF | TRBJ2-5 | TRBV7-2 | . | .